This T cell receptor beta chain was retrieved from a study of CD8 T cells in ankylosing spondylitis (dated by TCRdb to about 2017). Broadly, across the study: To find TCR variants linked to disease, the study profiled T cell receptor beta repertoires in ankylosing spondylitis patients and healthy donors. In total, the full study cohort was made up of 110 or so healthy donors and 20 to 25 ankylosing spondylitis patients. Peripheral blood was sampled, and synovial fluid was also collected from ankylosing spondylitis patients.

For each ankylosing spondylitis patient, the synovial fluid sample was matched to a blood sample from that same patient. This clonotype appeared many times. The antigen it recognizes is unknown. No much larger clonotype is one base removed from it; base qualities were not supplied. The listed sequencing device is Illumina HiSeq 2500. Quantitative 5'-RACE with molecular barcodes was the method used to prepare the TCR beta libraries. Per the authors' processing: A new computational method based on a probabilistic model of VDJ rearrangement was used to identify disease-linked TCR variants. TCRdb took the public reads, trimmed them with fastp at Q25, ran MiXCR for clone calling and kept in-frame beta chains. Each CDR3 protein gets just one entry, which takes the most common genes and DNA from the rows behind it. TCRdb's processing, not the authors', yielded these V and J calls. Here the sample has 130,000 to 150,000 distinct CDR3 sequences; roughly 8.3% occur a single time. The ten largest clones represent 7.3% of the sample.

General findings and caveats noted by the study authors: Some TCR beta motif variants had previously been reported in synovial fluid and blood of reactive arthritis patients, which suggested common disease-initiation mechanisms. The disease-linked clones had a CD8+ phenotype and were found at relatively low frequencies in peripheral blood. The disease-linked clones were reported to be significantly enriched in matched synovial fluid samples from ankylosing spondylitis patients. A TCR beta motif of several highly homologous amino acid variants appeared characteristic of blood from ankylosing spondylitis patients.

The junction carries 3 bases between V and J, which are trimmed by 1 base and 5 bases respectively. The CDR3 has 12 amino acids, counting the end cysteine and phenylalanine. CDR3 DNA is the only sequence kept; it has 36 bases, read in frame from the first base. This sequence uses TRBV12-3 or TRBV12-4 and TRBJ1-5, with the D segment identity uncertain. The origin of this receptor is a male donor with ankylosing spondylitis. Source material: synovial fluid, either unsorted or a sorted T cell fraction (not recorded which). The nucleotide sequence reads TGTGCCAGCAGTTTAGGTTATCAGCCCCAGCATTTT. Its coded protein is CASSLGYQPQHF.